This section outlines one T cell receptor beta chain sequence together with its context. Antigen: not known. TCRdb ran MiXCR on the reads and lists one entry per CDR3 protein. The sample lists under 150,000 distinct CDR3 sequences, approximately 9.2% seen once, with around 10% in the top ten. The data were taken from a study of T cell repertoires in cytomegalovirus infection. At the level of the study: Shared public TCR beta signatures pointed to both CMV infection and a matching HLA type.

Findings and limits, study-wide: Summed frequency of public TCR beta families distinguished CMV carriers with the relevant HLA. Clonotype analysis showed dominance of the ex vivo response by HLA-C-restricted CMV-specific TCR beta clonotypes.

The germline gives CDR1 LNHDA, CDR2 SQIVND (reference sequence). Trimming took off 4 bases at V and 8 bases at J, with 15 bases between the two ends. CDR3 length: 15 amino acids. This chain joins TRBV19 and TRBJ1-6; no definite D call. The sequence was obtained from a human donor in good health (CMV status not recorded). Some clones in this sample may be carry-over from other donors' samples. The specimen sequenced was PBMCs. CDR3 bases: TGTGCCAGTAGTAAGTTTACGTCGCGAGATTCACCCCTCCACTTT. Translating it yields CASSKFTSRDSPLHF.